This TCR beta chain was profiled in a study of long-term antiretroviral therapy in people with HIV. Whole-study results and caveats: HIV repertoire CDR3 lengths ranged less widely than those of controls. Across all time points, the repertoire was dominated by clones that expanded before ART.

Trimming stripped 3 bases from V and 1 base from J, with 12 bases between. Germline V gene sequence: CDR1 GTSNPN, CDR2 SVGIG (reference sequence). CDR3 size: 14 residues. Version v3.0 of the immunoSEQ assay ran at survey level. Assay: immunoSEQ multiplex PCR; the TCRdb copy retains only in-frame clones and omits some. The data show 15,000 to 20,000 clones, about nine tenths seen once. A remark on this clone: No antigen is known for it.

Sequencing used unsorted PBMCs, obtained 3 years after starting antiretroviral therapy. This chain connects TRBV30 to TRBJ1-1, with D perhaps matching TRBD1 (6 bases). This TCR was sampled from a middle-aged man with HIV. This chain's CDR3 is CAWRGGPGNTEAFF. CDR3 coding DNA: TGTGCCTGGAGGGGGGGCCCAGGGAACACTGAAGCTTTCTTT.